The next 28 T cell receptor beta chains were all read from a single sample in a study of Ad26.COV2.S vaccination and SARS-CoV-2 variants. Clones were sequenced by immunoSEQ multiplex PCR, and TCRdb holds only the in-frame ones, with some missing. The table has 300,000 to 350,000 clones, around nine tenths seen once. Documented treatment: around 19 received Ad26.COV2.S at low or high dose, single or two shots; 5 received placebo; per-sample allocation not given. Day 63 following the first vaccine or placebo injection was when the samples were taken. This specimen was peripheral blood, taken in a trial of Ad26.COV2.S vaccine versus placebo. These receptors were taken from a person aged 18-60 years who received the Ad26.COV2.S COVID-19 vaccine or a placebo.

The CDR3 DNA follows: TGCGCCAGCAGCCCAGCGGGAGGGGCCTACAATGAGCAGTTCTTC. It specifies CASSPAGGAYNEQFF. The gene calls are TRBV5-1 and TRBJ2-1; 10 nucleotides line up with TRBD2. There are 15 residues in the CDR3. Unmatched junction bases numbered 3, after V lost 4 bases and J lost 2 bases. The germline gives CDR1 SGHRS, CDR2 YFSETQ.

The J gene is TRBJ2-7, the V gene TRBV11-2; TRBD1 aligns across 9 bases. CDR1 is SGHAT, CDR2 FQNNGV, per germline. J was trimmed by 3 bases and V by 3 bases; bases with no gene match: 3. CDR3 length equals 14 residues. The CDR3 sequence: CASSFGTGNYEQYF. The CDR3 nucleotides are TGTGCCAGCAGCTTCGGGACAGGGAACTACGAGCAGTACTTC.

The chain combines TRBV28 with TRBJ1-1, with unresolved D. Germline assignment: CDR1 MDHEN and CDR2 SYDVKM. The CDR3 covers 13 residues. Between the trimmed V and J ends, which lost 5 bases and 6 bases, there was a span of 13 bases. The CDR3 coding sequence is TGTGCCAGCAGTACCCATGGAGCATCTGAAGCTTTCTTT. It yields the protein CASSTHGASEAFF. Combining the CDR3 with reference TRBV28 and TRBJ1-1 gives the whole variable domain DVKVTQSSRYLVKRTGEKVFLECVQDMDHENMFWYRQDPGLGLRLIYFSYDVKMKEKGDIPEGYSVSREKKERFSLILESASTNQTSMYLCASSTHGASEAFFGQGTRLTVV.

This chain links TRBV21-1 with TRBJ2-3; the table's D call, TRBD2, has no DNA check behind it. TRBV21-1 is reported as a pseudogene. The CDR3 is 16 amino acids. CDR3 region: CASSKFRWSGTDTQYF. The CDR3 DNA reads TGTGCCAGCAGCAAATTTCGGTGGAGTGGCACAGATACGCAGTATTTT.

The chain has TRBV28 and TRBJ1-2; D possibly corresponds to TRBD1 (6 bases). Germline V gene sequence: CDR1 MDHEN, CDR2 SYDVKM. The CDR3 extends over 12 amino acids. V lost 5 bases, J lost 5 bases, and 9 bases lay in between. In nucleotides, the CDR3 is TGTGCCAGCAGTCCGAGGGGGTATGGCTACACCTTC. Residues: CASSPRGYGYTF.

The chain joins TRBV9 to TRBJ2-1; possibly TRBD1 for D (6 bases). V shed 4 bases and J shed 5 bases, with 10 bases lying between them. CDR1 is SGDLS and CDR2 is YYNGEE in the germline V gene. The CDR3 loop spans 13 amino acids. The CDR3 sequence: CASSPGQNNEQFF. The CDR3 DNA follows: TGTGCCAGCAGCCCCGGACAGAACAATGAGCAGTTCTTC.

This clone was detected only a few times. CDR3 DNA sequence: TGTGCCAGCTCACCAGCGACAGGCCGAATGGACGAGCAGTACTTC. Translation gives CASSPATGRMDEQYF. This chain joins TRBV18 and TRBJ2-7; D is perhaps TRBD1 (6 bases). Trimming took 2 bases from V and 5 from J, leaving 16 bases between them. The CDR3 is 15 amino acids. Germline loops: CDR1 KGHSH, CDR2 LQKENI.

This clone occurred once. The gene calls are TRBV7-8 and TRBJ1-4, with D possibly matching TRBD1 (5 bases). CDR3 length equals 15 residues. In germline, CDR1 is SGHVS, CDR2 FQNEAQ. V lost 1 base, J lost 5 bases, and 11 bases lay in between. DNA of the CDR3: TGTGCCAGCAGCTTAGGGGGGGTAGGAAATGAAAAACTGTTTTTT. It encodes CASSLGGVGNEKLFF.

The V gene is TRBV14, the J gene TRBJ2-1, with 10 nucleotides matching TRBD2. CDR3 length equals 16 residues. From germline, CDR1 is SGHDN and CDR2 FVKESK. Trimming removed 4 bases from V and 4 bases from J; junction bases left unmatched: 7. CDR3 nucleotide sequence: TGTGCCAGCAGCCCTCCCGGGACTAGCGCGTACAATGAGCAGTTCTTC. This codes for CASSPPGTSAYNEQFF.

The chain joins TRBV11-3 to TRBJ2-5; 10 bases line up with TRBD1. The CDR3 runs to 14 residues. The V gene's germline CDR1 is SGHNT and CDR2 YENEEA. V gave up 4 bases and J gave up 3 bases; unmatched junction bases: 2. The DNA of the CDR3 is TGTGCCAGCAGCTCCGGGACAGGGGAAGAGACCCAGTACTTC. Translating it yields CASSSGTGEETQYF.

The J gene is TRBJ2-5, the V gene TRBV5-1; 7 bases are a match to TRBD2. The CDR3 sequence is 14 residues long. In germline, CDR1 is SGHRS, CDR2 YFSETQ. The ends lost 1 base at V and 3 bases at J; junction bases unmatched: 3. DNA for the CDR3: TGCGCCAGCAGCTTGCACCTAGCGGAAGAGACCCAGTACTTC. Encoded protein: CASSLHLAEETQYF.

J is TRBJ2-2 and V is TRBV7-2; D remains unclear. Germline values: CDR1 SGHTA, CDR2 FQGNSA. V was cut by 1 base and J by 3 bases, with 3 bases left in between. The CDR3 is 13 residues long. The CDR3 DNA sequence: TGTGCCAGCAGCTTAGACTACACCGGGGAGCTGTTTTTT. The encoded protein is CASSLDYTGELFF.

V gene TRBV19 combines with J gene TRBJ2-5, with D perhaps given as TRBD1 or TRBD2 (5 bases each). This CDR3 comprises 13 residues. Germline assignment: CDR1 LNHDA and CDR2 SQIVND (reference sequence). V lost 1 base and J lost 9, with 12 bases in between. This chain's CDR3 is CASSIAGVGAQYF. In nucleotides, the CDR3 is TGTGCCAGTAGTATAGCCGGGGTAGGGGCCCAGTACTTC.

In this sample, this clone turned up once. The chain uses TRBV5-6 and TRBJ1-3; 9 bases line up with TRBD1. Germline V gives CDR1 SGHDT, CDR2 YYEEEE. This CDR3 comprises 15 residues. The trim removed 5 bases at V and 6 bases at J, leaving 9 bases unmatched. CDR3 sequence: CASSLQGAFENTIYF. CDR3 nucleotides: TGTGCCAGCAGTTTACAGGGGGCCTTTGAAAACACCATATATTTT.

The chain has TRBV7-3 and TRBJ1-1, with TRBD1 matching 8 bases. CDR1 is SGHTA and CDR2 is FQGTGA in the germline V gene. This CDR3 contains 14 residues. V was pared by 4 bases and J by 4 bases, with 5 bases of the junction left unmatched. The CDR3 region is CASSSQGAGTEAFF. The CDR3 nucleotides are TGTGCCAGCAGCTCTCAGGGGGCCGGCACTGAAGCTTTCTTT.

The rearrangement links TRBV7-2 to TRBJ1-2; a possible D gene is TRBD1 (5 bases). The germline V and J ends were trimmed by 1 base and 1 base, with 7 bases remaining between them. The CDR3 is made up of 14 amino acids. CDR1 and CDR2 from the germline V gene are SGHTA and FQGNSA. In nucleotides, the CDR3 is TGTGCCAGCAGCTTAGGTGGGGGTAACTATGGCTACACCTTC. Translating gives CASSLGGGNYGYTF.

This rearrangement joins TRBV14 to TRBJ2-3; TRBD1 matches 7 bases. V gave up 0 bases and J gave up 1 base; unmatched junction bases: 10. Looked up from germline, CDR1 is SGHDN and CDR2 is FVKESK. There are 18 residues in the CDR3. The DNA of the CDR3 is TGTGCCAGCAGCCAAGATAGGGGGACAGCCCTCGGCACAGATACGCAGTATTTT. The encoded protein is CASSQDRGTALGTDTQYF. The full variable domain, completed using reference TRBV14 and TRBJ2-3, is EAGVTQFPSHSVIEKGQTVTLRCDPISGHDNLYWYRRVMGKEIKFLLHFVKESKQDESGMPNNRFLAERTGGTYSTLKVQPAELEDSGVYFCASSQDRGTALGTDTQYFGPGTRLTVL.

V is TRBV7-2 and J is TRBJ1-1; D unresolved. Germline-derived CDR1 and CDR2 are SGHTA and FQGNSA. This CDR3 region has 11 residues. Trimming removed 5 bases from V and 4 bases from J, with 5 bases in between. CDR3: CASSTPTEAFF. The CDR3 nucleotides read TGTGCCAGCAGCACCCCCACTGAAGCTTTCTTT.

CDR3 in amino acids: CASRPLSGDRYNEQFF. CDR3 nucleotides: TGTGCCAGCAGACCACTTAGCGGGGACAGATACAATGAGCAGTTCTTC. This chain connects TRBV28 to TRBJ2-1, with a possible D match to TRBD2 (8 bases). Between the trimmed V and J ends, which lost 6 bases and 4 bases, there was a span of 19 bases. The CDR3 is 16 amino acids. Germline assignment: CDR1 MDHEN and CDR2 SYDVKM.

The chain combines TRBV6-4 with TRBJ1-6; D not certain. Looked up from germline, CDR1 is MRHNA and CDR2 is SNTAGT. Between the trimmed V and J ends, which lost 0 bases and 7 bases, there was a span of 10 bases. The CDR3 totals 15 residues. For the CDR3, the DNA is TGTGCCAGCAGTGACTCGGCGGCTTGGAATTCACCCCTCCACTTT. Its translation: CASSDSAAWNSPLHF.

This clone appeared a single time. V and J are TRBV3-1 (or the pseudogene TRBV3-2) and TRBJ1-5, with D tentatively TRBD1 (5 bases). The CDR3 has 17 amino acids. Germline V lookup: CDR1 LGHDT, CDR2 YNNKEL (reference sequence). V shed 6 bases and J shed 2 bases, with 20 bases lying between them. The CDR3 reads CASRGLDGPWGNQPQHF. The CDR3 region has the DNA TGTGCCAGCAGGGGACTGGACGGCCCATGGGGCAATCAGCCCCAGCATTTT.

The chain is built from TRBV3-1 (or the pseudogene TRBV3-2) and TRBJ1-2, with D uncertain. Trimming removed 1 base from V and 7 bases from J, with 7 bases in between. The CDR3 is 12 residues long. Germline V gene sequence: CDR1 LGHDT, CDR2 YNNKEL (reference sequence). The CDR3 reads CASSQVVGGYTF. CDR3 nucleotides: TGTGCCAGCAGCCAAGTAGTCGGTGGCTACACCTTC.

The CDR3 DNA reads TGTGCACCGAGAGGGACTTCCTACTACGAGCAGTACTTC. This gives the protein CAPRGTSYYEQYF. V usage is TRBV6-5 and J usage is TRBJ2-7; tentatively, D is TRBD2 (6 bases). Germline values: CDR1 MNHEY, CDR2 SVGAGI. The length of the CDR3 is 13 residues.

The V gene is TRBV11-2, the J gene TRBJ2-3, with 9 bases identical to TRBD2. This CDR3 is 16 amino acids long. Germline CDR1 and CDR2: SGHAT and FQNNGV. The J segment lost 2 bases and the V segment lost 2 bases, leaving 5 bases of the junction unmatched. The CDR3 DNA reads TGTGCCAGCAGCTTAAGCAGCGGGAGGACCACAGATACGCAGTATTTT. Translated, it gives CASSLSSGRTTDTQYF.

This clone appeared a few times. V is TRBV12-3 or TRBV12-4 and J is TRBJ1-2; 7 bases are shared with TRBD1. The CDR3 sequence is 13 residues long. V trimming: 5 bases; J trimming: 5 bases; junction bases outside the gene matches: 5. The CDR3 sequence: CASSVGQRYGYTF. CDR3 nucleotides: TGTGCCAGCAGTGTGGGACAGAGATATGGCTACACCTTC.

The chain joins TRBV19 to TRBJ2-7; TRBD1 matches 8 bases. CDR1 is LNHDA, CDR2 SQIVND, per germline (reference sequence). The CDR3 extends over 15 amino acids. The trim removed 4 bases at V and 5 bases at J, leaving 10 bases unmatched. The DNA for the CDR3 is TGTGCCAGTAGTACAGGGACAGGCCTCGGGCACGAGCAGTACTTC. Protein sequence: CASSTGTGLGHEQYF.

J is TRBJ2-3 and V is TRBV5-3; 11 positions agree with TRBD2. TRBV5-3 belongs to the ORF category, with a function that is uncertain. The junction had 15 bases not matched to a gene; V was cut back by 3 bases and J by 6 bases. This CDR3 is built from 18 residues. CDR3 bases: TGTGCCAGAAGCTCGGATTGGAGTAGCGGGAGGGCCTTGGATACGCAGTATTTT. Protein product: CARSSDWSSGRALDTQYF.

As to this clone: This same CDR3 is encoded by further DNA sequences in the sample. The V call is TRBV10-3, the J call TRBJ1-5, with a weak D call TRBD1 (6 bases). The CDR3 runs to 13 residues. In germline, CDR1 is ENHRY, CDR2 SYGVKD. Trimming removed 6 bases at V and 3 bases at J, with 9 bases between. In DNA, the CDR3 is TGTGCCATCAGACAGGGACCCAATCAGCCCCAGCATTTT. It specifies CAIRQGPNQPQHF.